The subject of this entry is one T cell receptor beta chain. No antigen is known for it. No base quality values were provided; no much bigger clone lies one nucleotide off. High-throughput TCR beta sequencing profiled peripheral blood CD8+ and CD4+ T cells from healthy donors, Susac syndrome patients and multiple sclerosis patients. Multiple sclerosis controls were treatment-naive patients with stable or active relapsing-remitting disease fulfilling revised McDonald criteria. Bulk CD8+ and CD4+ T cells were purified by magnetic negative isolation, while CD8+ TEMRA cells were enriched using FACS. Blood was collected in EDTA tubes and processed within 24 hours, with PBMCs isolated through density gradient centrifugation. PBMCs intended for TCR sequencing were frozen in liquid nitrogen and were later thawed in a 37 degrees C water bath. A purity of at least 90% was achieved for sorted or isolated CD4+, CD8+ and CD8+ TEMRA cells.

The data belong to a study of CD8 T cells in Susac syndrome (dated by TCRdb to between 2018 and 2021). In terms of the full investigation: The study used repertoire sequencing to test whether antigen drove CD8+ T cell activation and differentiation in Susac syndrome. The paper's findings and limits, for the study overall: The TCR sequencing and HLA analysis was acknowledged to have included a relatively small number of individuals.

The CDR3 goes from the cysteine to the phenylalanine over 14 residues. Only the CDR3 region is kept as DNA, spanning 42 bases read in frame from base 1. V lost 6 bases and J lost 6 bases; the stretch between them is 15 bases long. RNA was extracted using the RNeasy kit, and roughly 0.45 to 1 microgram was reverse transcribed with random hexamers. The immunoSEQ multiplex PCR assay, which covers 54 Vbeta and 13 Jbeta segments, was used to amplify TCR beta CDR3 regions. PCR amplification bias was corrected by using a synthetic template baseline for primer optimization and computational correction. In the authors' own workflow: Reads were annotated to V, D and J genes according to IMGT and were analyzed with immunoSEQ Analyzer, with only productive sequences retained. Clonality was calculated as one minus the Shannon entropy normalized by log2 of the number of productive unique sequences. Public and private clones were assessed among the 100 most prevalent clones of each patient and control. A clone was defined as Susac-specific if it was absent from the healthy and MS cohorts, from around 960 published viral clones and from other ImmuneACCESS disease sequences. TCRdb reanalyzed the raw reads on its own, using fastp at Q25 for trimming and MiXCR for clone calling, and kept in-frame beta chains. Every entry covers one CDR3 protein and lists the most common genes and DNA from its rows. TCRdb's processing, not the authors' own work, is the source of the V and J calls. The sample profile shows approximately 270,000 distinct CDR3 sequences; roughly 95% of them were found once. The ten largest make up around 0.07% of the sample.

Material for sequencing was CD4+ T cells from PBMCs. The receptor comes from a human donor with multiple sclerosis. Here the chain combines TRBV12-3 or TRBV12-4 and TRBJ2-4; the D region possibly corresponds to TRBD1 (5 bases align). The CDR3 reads CASSQDSPLNIQYF. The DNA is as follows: TGTGCCAGCAGCCAAGACAGTCCCTTAAACATTCAGTACTTC.